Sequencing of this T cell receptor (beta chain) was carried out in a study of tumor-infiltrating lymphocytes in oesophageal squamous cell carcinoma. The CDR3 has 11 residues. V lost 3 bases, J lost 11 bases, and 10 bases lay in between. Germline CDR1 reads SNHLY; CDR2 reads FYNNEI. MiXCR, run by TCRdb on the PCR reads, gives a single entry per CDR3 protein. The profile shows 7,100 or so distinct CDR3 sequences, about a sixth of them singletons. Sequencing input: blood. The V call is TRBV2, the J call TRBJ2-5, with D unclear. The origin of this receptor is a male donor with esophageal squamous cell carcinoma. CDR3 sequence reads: CASSEVNEQYF. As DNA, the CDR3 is TGTGCCAGCAGTGAGGTAAATGAGCAGTACTTC. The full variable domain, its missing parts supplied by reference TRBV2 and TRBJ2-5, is EPEVTQTPSHQVTQMGQEVILRCVPISNHLYFYWYRQILGQKVEFLVSFYNNEISEKSEIFDDQFSVERPDGSNFTLKIRSTKLEDSAMYFCASSEVNEQYFGPGTRLLVL.